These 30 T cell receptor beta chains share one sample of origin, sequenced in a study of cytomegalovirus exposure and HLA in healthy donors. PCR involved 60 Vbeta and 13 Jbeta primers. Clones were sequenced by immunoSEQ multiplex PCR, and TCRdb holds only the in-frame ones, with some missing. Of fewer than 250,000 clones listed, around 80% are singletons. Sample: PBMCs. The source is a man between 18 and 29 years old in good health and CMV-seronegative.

The CDR3 DNA is TGTGCCAGCAGTCATTCCCGATCGGGTGAGCAGTACTTC. This sequence encodes CASSHSRSGEQYF. The gene calls are TRBV7-9 and TRBJ2-5; D uncertain. Germline CDR1 SEHNR, CDR2 FQNEAQ (reference sequence). Trimming stripped 6 bases from V and 11 bases from J, with 19 bases between. This CDR3 has 13 amino acids.

CDR3 region: CASSTLAGGRYEQYF. CDR3 coding DNA: TGTGCCAGCAGTACACTAGCGGGAGGCCGCTACGAGCAGTACTTC. The V call is TRBV2, the J call TRBJ2-7, with 12 bases aligning to TRBD2. The junction had 5 bases not matched to a gene; V was cut back by 5 bases and J by 3 bases. CDR3 length: 15 amino acids. The germline V gene has CDR1 SNHLY and CDR2 FYNNEI.

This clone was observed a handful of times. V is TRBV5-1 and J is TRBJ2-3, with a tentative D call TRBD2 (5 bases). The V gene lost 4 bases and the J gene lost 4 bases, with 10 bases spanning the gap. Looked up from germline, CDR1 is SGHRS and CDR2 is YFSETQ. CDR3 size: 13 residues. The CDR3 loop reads CASSERRADTQYF. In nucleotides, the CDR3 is TGCGCCAGCAGCGAAAGGCGGGCAGATACGCAGTATTTT.

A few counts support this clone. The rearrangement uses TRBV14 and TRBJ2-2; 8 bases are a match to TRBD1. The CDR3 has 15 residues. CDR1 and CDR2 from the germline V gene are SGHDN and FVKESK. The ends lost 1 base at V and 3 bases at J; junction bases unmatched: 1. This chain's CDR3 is CASSQGTGYTGELFF. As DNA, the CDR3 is TGTGCCAGCAGCCAAGGGACAGGGTACACCGGGGAGCTGTTTTTT.

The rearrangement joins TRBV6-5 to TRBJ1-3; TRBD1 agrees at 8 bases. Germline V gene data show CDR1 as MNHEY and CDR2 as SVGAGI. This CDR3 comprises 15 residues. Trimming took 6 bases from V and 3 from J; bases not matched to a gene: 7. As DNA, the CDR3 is TGTGCCAGCAGATCAGGGGGCCTTAGTGGAAACACCATATATTTT. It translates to CASRSGGLSGNTIYF.

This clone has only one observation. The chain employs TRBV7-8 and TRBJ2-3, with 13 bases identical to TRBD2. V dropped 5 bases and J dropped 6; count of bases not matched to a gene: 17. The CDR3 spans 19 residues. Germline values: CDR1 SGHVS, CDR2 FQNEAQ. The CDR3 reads CASSPWTSGSGLRSDTQYF. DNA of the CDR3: TGTGCCAGCAGCCCGTGGACTAGCGGGAGCGGGTTGAGGTCGGATACGCAGTATTTT.

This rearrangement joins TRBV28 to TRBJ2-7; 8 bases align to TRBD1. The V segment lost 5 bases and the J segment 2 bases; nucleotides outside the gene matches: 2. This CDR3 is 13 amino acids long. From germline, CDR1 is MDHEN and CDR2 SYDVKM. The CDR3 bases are TGTGCCAGCAGTGCGACAGGGGCCTACGAGCAGTACTTC. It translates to CASSATGAYEQYF. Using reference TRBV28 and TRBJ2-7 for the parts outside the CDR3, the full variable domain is DVKVTQSSRYLVKRTGEKVFLECVQDMDHENMFWYRQDPGLGLRLIYFSYDVKMKEKGDIPEGYSVSREKKERFSLILESASTNQTSMYLCASSATGAYEQYFGPGTRLTVT.

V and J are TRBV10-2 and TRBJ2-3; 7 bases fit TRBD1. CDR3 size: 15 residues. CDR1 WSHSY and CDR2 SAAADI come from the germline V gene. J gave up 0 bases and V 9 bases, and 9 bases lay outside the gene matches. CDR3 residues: CASTGVPMSTDTQYF. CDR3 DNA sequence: TGCGCCAGTACAGGGGTACCCATGAGCACAGATACGCAGTATTTT.

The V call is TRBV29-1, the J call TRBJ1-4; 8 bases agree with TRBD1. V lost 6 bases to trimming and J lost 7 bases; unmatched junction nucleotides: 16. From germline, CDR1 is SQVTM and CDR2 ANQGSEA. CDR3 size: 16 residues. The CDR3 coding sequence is TGCAGCGTCATGGGGACAGGAGGACTGGGAGCTGAAAAACTGTTTTTT. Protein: CSVMGTGGLGAEKLFF.

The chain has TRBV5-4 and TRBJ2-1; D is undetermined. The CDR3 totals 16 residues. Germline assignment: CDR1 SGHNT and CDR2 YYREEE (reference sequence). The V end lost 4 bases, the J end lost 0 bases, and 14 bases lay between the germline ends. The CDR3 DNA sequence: TGTGCCAGCAGCCCCACCGAAGAGAGCTCCTACAATGAGCAGTTCTTC. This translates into CASSPTEESSYNEQFF.

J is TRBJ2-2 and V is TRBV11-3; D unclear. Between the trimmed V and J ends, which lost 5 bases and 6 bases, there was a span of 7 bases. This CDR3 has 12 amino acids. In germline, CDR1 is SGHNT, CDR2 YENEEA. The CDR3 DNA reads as TGTGCCAGCAGCGCCTACCCCGGGGAGCTGTTTTTT. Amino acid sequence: CASSAYPGELFF. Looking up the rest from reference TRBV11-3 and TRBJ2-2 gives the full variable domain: EAGVVQSPRYKIIEKKQPVAFWCNPISGHNTLYWYLQNLGQGPELLIRYENEEAVDDSQLPKDRFSAERLKGVDSTLKIQPAELGDSAVYLCASSAYPGELFFGEGSRLTVL.

The CDR3 sequence is CASSSNLGSPLHF. In nucleotides, the CDR3 is TGTGCCAGCAGCTCCAACCTCGGGTCACCCCTCCACTTT. The V gene is TRBV7-8, the J gene TRBJ1-6; D is unresolved. CDR3 length equals 13 residues. The germline V gene encodes CDR1 SGHVS and CDR2 FQNEAQ. Trimming removed 4 bases from V and 10 bases from J, with 11 bases in between.

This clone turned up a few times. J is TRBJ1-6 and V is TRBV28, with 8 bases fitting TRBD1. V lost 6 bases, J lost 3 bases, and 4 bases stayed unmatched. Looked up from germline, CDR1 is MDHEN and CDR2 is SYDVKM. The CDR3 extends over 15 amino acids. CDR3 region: CASRGQGYYNSPLHF. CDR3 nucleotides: TGTGCCAGCAGAGGACAGGGATACTATAATTCACCCCTCCACTTT. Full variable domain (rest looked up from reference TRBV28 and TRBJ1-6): DVKVTQSSRYLVKRTGEKVFLECVQDMDHENMFWYRQDPGLGLRLIYFSYDVKMKEKGDIPEGYSVSREKKERFSLILESASTNQTSMYLCASRGQGYYNSPLHFGNGTRLTVT.

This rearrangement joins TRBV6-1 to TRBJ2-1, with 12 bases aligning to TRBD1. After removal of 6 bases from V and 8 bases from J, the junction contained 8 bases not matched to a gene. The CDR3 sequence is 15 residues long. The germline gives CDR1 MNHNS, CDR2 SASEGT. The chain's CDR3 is CASSKGQGAKDEQFF. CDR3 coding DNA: TGTGCCAGCAGCAAGGGACAGGGGGCGAAAGATGAGCAGTTCTTC.

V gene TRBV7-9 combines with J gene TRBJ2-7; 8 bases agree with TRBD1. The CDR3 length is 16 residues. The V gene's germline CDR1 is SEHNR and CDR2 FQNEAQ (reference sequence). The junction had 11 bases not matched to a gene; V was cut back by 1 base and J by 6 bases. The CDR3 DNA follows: TGTGCCAGCAGCTTAGTCTGGTCCGCAGGGGGCTCCGAGCAGTACTTC. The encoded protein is CASSLVWSAGGSEQYF.

DNA for the CDR3: TGTGCCAGCAGTCCTAGCTTGGCACAAGATACGCAGTATTTT. Translating gives CASSPSLAQDTQYF. The genes are TRBV2 and TRBJ2-3; D is possibly TRBD2 (5 bases). Trimming pared 5 bases from V and 5 bases from J, leaving 14 bases between. CDR3 length: 14 residues. Germline V gene data show CDR1 as SNHLY and CDR2 as FYNNEI.

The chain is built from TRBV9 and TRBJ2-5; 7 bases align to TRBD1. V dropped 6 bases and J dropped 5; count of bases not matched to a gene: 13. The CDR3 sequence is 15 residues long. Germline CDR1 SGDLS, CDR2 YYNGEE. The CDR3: CASTPLGQLGETQYF. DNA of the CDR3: TGTGCCAGCACCCCCTTGGGACAGTTAGGGGAGACCCAGTACTTC.

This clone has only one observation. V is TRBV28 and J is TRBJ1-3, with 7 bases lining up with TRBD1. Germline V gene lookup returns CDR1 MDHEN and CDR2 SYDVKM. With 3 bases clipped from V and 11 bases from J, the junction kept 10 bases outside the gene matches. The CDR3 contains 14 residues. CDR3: CASSLGATGQSIYF. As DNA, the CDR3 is TGTGCCAGCAGTTTGGGGGCTACGGGACAGTCCATATATTTT.

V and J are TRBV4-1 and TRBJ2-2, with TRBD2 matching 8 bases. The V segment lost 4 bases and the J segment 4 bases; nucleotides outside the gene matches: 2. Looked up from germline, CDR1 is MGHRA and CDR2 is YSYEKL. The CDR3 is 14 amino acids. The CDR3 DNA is TGCGCCAGCAGCCGCAGCGGGAGCACCGGGGAGCTGTTTTTT. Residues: CASSRSGSTGELFF.

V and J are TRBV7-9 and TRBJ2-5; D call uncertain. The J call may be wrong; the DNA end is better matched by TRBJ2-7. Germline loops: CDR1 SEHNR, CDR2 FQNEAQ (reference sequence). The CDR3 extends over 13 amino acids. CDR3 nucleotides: TGTGCCAGCAGCTTAGTGGCCGGGTACGAGCAGTACTTC. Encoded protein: CASSLVAGYEQYF.

The CDR3 reads CASHDSRKASFEKLFF. The CDR3 DNA follows: TGTGCCAGTCACGACAGCCGCAAAGCTAGTTTTGAAAAACTGTTTTTT. This chain joins TRBV19 and TRBJ1-4; D perhaps matches TRBD1 (5 bases). Trimming left V 8 bases short and J 7 bases short, with 23 bases between. The germline CDR1 and CDR2 sequences are LNHDA and SQIVND (reference sequence). CDR3 length: 16 amino acids.

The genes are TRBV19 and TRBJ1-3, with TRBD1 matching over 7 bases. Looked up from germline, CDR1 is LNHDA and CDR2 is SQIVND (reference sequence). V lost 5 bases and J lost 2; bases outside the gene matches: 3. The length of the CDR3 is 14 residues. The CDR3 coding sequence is TGTGCCAGTAGTTTAGGGACAGCTGGAAACACCATATATTTT. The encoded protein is CASSLGTAGNTIYF.

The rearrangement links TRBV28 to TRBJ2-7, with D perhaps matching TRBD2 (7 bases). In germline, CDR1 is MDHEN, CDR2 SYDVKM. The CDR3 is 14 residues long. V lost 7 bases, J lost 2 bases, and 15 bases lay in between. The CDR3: CASTLGGAAYEQYF. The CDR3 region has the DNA TGTGCCAGCACCCTTGGGGGGGCCGCCTACGAGCAGTACTTC. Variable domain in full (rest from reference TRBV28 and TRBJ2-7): DVKVTQSSRYLVKRTGEKVFLECVQDMDHENMFWYRQDPGLGLRLIYFSYDVKMKEKGDIPEGYSVSREKKERFSLILESASTNQTSMYLCASTLGGAAYEQYFGPGTRLTVT.

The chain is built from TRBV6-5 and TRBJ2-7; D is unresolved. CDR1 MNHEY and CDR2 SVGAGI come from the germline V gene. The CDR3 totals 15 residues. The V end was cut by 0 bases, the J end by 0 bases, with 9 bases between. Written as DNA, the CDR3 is TGTGCCAGCAGTTACTCCGATGGTAGCTCCTACGAGCAGTACTTC. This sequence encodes CASSYSDGSSYEQYF.

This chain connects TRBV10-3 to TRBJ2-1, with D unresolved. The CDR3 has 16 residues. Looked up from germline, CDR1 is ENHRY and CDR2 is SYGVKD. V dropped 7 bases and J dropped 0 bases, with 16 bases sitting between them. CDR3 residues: CAITPRLSISYNEQFF. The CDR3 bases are TGTGCCATCACCCCTAGGCTTTCCATCTCCTACAATGAGCAGTTCTTC.

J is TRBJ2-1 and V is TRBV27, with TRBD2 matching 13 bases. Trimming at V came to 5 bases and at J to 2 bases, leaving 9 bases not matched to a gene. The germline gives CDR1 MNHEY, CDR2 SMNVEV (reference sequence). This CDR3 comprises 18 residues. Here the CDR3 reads CASSQGLAGLTTYNEQFF. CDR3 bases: TGTGCCAGCAGTCAGGGACTAGCGGGACTTACTACCTACAATGAGCAGTTCTTC.

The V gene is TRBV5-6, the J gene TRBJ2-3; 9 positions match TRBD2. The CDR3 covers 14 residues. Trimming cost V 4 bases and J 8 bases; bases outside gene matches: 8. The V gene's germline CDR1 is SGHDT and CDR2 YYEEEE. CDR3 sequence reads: CASSPPQRGVTQYF. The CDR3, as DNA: TGTGCCAGCAGCCCCCCCCAGCGGGGGGTTACGCAGTATTTT.

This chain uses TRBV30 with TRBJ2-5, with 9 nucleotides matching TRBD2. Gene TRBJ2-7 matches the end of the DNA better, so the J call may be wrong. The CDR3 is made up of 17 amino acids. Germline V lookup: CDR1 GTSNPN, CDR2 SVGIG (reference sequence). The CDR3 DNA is TGTGCCTGGAGTGTCGTCATGGGACTAGCATACTCCTACGAGCAGTACTTC. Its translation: CAWSVVMGLAYSYEQYF.

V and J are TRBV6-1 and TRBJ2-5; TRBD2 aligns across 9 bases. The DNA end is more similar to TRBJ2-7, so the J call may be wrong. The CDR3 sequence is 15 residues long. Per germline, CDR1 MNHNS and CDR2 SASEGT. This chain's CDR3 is CASNWPGLAAYEQYF. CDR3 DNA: TGTGCCAGCAATTGGCCGGGACTAGCTGCCTACGAGCAGTACTTC.

The CDR3 region has the DNA TGTGCCAGTACCTCCAGTGTAAATCAGCCCCAGCATTTT. It specifies CASTSSVNQPQHF. The chain recombines TRBV19 with TRBJ1-5; D uncertain. This CDR3 comprises 13 residues. Germline loops: CDR1 LNHDA, CDR2 SQIVND (reference sequence). Trimming took off 7 bases at V and 4 bases at J, with 11 bases between the two ends. Based on the CDR3 plus reference TRBV19 and TRBJ1-5, the full variable domain is DGGITQSPKYLFRKEGQNVTLSCEQNLNHDAMYWYRQDPGQGLRLIYYSQIVNDFQKGDIAEGYSVSREKKESFPLTVTSAQKNPTAFYLCASTSSVNQPQHFGDGTRLSIL.